These 22 T cell receptor beta chains were all obtained from the same sample, sequenced in a study of shared clonotypes between healthy human individuals. Here immunoSEQ multiplex PCR was the method, and the copy in TCRdb shows in-frame clones only, minus some. Counted here are some 690,000 clones, 90% occurring once; the ten biggest clones make up 34%. The specimen sequenced was memory CD8+ T cells from PBMCs. This sample's subset: CD45RO+ cells pooled with CCR7-negative TemRA cells. The receptors were sampled from a man between 18 and 35 years old in good health. Some clones in this sample may be carry-over from other donors' samples.

J is TRBJ1-3 and V is TRBV7-6; 8 nucleotides match TRBD1. This CDR3 contains 18 residues. V gave up 5 bases and J gave up 4 bases; unmatched junction bases: 16. Germline lookup yields CDR1 SGHVS and CDR2 FNYEAQ. Here the CDR3 DNA reads TGTGCCAGCAGCCCTCTGGGACAGGCGTTAGGGTGGGGAAACACCATATATTTT. It codes for CASSPLGQALGWGNTIYF.

The chain recombines TRBV27 with TRBJ2-7; D remains unclear. Germline lookup yields CDR1 MNHEY and CDR2 SMNVEV (reference sequence). V was shortened by 8 bases and J by 7 bases, with 18 bases between the two germline ends. The CDR3 length is 13 residues. The CDR3 spells CASALFRASEQYF. CDR3 sequence (DNA): TGTGCCAGCGCATTATTTAGGGCGTCGGAGCAGTACTTC.

This chain uses TRBV6-5 with TRBJ2-1, with 8 bases aligning to TRBD2. The germline gives CDR1 MNHEY, CDR2 SVGAGI. This CDR3 has 16 residues. Trimming cost V 0 bases and J 7 bases; bases outside gene matches: 8. The CDR3 bases are TGTGCCAGCAGTTACTCCAGGAGCGGGAGAGGGAATGAGCAGTTCTTC. Its translation: CASSYSRSGRGNEQFF.

The CDR3 DNA is TGTGCCAGCAGCGTAGCGGGCGCCTCGGCGACCCAGTACTTC. This gives the protein CASSVAGASATQYF. The chain recombines TRBV9 with TRBJ2-5; unclear D gene. The CDR3 length is 14 residues. Trimming stripped 0 bases from V and 7 bases from J, with 13 bases between. Germline-derived CDR1 and CDR2 are SGDLS and YYNGEE.

On this clone itself: The junction and the germline gene differ at one end; a read error may be behind it. The chain carries TRBV7-9 and TRBJ2-7; 11 nucleotides line up with TRBD1. The germline V gene encodes CDR1 SEHNR and CDR2 FQNEAQ (reference sequence). CDR3 length equals 15 residues. The CDR3 DNA follows: TGCGCCAGCAGCCCGCGGGACAGGGGGGGTTACGAGCAGTACTTC. Its translation: CASSPRDRGGYEQYF.

The V gene is TRBV5-8, the J gene TRBJ2-7, with TRBD1 matching 7 bases. Germline lookup yields CDR1 SGHTS and CDR2 YDEGEE. The CDR3 is 12 amino acids. J gave up 4 bases and V 4 bases, and 2 bases lay outside the gene matches. The CDR3 sequence is CASSVTGYEQYF. The DNA of the CDR3 is TGTGCCAGCAGCGTGACAGGGTACGAGCAGTACTTC.

The chain uses TRBV14 and TRBJ2-2, with D hard to call. Looked up from germline, CDR1 is SGHDN and CDR2 is FVKESK. The length of the CDR3 is 14 residues. The germline V and J ends were trimmed by 4 bases and 0 bases, with 6 bases remaining between them. CDR3: CASSPRPNTGELFF. Here the CDR3 DNA reads TGTGCCAGCAGCCCGAGACCGAACACCGGGGAGCTGTTTTTT.

The V and J genes are TRBV10-1 and TRBJ2-1, with 10 positions matching TRBD2. Germline-derived CDR1 and CDR2 are WNHNN and SYGVQD (reference sequence). CDR3 size: 16 residues. V shed 7 bases, J shed 6 bases, and the junction held 12 bases outside the gene matches. The CDR3 DNA follows: TGCGCCAGCACTCTATTGACTAGCGGGTATTTCAATGAGCAGTTCTTC. It yields the protein CASTLLTSGYFNEQFF.

This clone was observed once. The chain recombines TRBV7-2 with TRBJ2-7, with D perhaps TRBD2 (6 bases). V was shortened by 8 bases and J by 1 base, with 9 bases between the two germline ends. CDR1 and CDR2 (germline): SGHTA, FQGNSA. The CDR3 runs 12 residues. CDR3: CASAGWSYEQYF. CDR3 in DNA: TGTGCCAGCGCGGGGTGGTCCTACGAGCAGTACTTC.

Remarks on this clone: The identical CDR3 is also encoded by other nucleotide sequences in the sample. The chain uses TRBV11-2 and TRBJ2-3, with a tentative D call TRBD1 (5 bases). V gave up 4 bases and J gave up 6 bases, with 5 bases separating them. Germline lookup yields CDR1 SGHAT and CDR2 FQNNGV. The CDR3 is 11 amino acids. The CDR3 sequence: CASSSGDTQYF. The CDR3 region has the DNA TGTGCCAGCAGCTCAGGGGATACGCAGTATTTT.

The chain links TRBV28 to TRBJ2-7; 7 nucleotides line up with TRBD1. CDR3 length: 16 residues. CDR1 is MDHEN, CDR2 SYDVKM, per germline. With 11 bases clipped from V and 0 bases from J, the junction kept 16 bases outside the gene matches. CDR3 sequence (DNA): TGTGCCGTCCGACCGGGGTACAGGGGCCACTCCTACGAGCAGTACTTC. Protein: CAVRPGYRGHSYEQYF.

This clone was found once. The chain uses TRBV4-3 and TRBJ2-2; 8 bases are a match to TRBD2. The J segment lost 6 bases and the V segment lost 3 bases, leaving 9 bases of the junction unmatched. Germline V lookup: CDR1 LGHNA, CDR2 YSLEER. The CDR3 sequence is 16 residues long. CDR3 nucleotides: TGCGCCAGCAGCCAGGAAAGGAACGGGAGGGCCGGGGAGCTGTTTTTT. This codes for CASSQERNGRAGELFF.

This chain links TRBV27 with TRBJ1-1, with 9 bases aligning to TRBD1. Germline values: CDR1 MNHEY, CDR2 SMNVEV (reference sequence). V shed 3 bases, J shed 7 bases, and the junction held 6 bases outside the gene matches. The length of the CDR3 is 14 residues. DNA of the CDR3: TGTGCCAGCAGTTTCGCACAGGGGGCTGGTGAAGCTTTCTTT. This translates into CASSFAQGAGEAFF.

The V gene is TRBV7-8, the J gene TRBJ1-5, with 7 bases matching TRBD1. This CDR3 comprises 15 residues. Germline assignment: CDR1 SGHVS and CDR2 FQNEAQ. J lost 6 bases, V lost 2 bases, and 7 bases had no gene match. The CDR3 here is CASSLWGRGTQPQHF. In DNA, the CDR3 is TGTGCCAGCAGCTTATGGGGCAGGGGGACTCAGCCCCAGCATTTT.

CDR3 sequence: CASKPLLVGYEQYF. The CDR3 DNA reads as TGTGCCAGCAAGCCCTTGTTGGTGGGCTACGAGCAGTACTTC. The V and J genes are TRBV27 and TRBJ2-7; unclear D gene. The CDR3 has 14 amino acids. Germline V gene sequence: CDR1 MNHEY, CDR2 SMNVEV (reference sequence). Trimming left V 7 bases short and J 3 bases short, with 16 bases between.

The gene calls are TRBV5-1 and TRBJ1-4, with TRBD1 matching over 12 bases. The germline V gene has CDR1 SGHRS and CDR2 YFSETQ. The CDR3 has 18 amino acids. J gave up 4 bases and V 4 bases, and 11 bases lay outside the gene matches. The CDR3 bases are TGCGCCAGCAGCCTTCTCCGGGACAGGGGGCAGGGTAATGAAAAACTGTTTTTT. Residues: CASSLLRDRGQGNEKLFF.

This clone was counted a few times. V and J are TRBV6-4 and TRBJ2-1; 10 bases map to TRBD2. The CDR3 is 15 amino acids. Germline CDR1 MRHNA, CDR2 SNTAGT. V lost 4 bases and J lost 6; bases outside the gene matches: 6. The CDR3 DNA follows: TGTGCCAGCAGTGGATCTAGCGGGAGCTCCAATGAGCAGTTCTTC. This sequence encodes CASSGSSGSSNEQFF.

This clone was counted once. The rearrangement uses TRBV28 and TRBJ2-3, with a possible D match to TRBD1 (6 bases). Germline loops: CDR1 MDHEN, CDR2 SYDVKM. The CDR3 runs 18 residues. V was clipped by 3 bases and J by 0 bases, with 19 bases between them. The CDR3 spells CASSFWQGPSLSTDTQYF. CDR3 DNA sequence: TGTGCCAGCAGTTTTTGGCAGGGGCCGAGCCTTAGCACAGATACGCAGTATTTT.

The chain carries TRBV7-3 and TRBJ1-1, with a weak D call TRBD1 (5 bases). CDR1 is SGHTA and CDR2 is FQGTGA in the germline V gene. Trimming removed 5 bases from V and 8 bases from J, with 21 bases in between. The CDR3 covers 15 residues. CDR3 DNA sequence: TGTGCCAGCAGCCCATACGGGGGGTTCGTCAAGGAAGCTTTCTTT. Translating it yields CASSPYGGFVKEAFF.

The chain links TRBV28 to TRBJ2-6; no clear D gene. This CDR3 is 17 amino acids long. The V gene lost 4 bases and the J gene lost 0 bases, with 13 bases spanning the gap. Germline lookup yields CDR1 MDHEN and CDR2 SYDVKM. CDR3 sequence reads: CASSWDYMYSGANVLTF. CDR3 coding DNA: TGTGCCAGCAGTTGGGATTACATGTACTCTGGGGCCAACGTCCTGACTTTC.

J is TRBJ2-7 and V is TRBV6-1, with no clear D. Germline V gives CDR1 MNHNS, CDR2 SASEGT. The CDR3 is 13 amino acids. Trimming took off 5 bases at V and 1 base at J, with 9 bases between the two ends. Here the CDR3 DNA reads TGTGCCAGCAGTTTCTGGGGATCCTACGAGCAGTACTTC. Translation gives CASSFWGSYEQYF.

The table lists this clone with a few counts. This rearrangement joins TRBV14 to TRBJ1-2; D is unresolved. The CDR3 extends over 13 amino acids. The V gene lost 0 bases and the J gene lost 3 bases, with 5 bases spanning the gap. Germline V gene data show CDR1 as SGHDN and CDR2 as FVKESK. The CDR3 reads CASSQDNHYGYTF. The CDR3 nucleotides are TGTGCCAGCAGCCAAGATAACCACTATGGCTACACCTTC. The variable domain in full, completed from reference TRBV14 and TRBJ1-2, reads EAGVTQFPSHSVIEKGQTVTLRCDPISGHDNLYWYRRVMGKEIKFLLHFVKESKQDESGMPNNRFLAERTGGTYSTLKVQPAELEDSGVYFCASSQDNHYGYTFGSGTRLTVV.